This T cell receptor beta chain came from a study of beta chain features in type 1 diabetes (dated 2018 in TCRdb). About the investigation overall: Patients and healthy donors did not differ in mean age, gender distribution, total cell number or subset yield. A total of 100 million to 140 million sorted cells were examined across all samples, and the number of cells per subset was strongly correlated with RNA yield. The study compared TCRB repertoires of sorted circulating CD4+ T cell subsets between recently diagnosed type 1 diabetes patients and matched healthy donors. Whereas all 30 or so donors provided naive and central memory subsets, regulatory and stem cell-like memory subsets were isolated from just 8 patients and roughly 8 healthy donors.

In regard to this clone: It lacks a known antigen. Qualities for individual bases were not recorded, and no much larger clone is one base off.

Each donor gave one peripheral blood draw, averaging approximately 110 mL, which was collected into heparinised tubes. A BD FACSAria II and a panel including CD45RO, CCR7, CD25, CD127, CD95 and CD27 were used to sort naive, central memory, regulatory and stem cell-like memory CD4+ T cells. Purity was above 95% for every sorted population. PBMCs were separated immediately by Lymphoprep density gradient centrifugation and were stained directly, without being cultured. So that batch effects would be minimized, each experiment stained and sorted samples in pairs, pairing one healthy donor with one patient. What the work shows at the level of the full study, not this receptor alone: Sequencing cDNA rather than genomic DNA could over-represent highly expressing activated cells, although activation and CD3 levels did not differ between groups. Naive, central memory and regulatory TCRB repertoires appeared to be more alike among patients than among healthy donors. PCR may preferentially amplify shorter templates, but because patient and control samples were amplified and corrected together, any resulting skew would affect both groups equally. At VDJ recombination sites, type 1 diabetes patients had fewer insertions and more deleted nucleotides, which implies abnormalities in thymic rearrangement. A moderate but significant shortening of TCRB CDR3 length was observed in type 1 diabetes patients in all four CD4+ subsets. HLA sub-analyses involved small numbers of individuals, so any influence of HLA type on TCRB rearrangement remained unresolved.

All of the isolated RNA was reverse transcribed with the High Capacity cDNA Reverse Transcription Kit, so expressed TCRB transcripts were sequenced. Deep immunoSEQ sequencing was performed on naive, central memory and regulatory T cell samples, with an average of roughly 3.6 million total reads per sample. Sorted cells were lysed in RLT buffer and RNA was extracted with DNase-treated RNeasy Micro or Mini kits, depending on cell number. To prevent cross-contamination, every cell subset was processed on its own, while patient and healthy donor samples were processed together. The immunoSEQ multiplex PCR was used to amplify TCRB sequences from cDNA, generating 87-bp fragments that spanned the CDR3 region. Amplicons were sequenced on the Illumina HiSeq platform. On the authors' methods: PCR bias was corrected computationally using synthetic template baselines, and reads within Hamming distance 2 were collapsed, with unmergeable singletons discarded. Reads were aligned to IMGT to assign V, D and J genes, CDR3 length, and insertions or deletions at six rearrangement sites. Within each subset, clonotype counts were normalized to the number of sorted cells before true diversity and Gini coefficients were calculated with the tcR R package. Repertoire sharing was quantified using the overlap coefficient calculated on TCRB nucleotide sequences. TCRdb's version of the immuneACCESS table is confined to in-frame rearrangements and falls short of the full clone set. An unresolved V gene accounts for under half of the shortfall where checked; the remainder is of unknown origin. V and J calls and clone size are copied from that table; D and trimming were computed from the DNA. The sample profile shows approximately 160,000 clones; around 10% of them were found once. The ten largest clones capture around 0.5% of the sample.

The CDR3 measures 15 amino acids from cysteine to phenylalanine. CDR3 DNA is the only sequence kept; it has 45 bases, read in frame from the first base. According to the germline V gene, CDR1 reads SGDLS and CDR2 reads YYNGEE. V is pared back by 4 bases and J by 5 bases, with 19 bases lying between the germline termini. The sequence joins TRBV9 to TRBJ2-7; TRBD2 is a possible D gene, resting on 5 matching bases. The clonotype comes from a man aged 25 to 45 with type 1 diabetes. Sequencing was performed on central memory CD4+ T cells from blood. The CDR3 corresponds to CASSPQVGGSHEQYF. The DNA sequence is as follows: TGTGCCAGCAGCCCCCAGGTTGGCGGGTCCCACGAGCAGTACTTC.